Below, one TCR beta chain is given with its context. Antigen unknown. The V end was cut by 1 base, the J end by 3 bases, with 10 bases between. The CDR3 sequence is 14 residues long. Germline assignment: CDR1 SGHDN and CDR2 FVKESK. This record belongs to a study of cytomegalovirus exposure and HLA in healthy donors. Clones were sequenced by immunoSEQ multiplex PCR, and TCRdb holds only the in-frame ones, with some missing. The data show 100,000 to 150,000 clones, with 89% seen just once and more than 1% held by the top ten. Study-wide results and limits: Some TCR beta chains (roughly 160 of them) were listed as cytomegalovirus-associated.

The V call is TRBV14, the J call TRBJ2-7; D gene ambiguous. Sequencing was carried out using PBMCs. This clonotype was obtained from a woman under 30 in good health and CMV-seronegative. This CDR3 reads CASSQVNSYYEQYF. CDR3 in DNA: TGTGCCAGCAGCCAAGTCAACAGCTACTACGAGCAGTACTTC.